The 15 T cell receptor beta chains presented below share a single source sample, sequenced in a study of early T cells in non-severe SARS-CoV-2 infection. TCRdb called the 5' RACE reads again in MiXCR, with one record for every CDR3 protein. The sample contains about 55,000 distinct CDR3 sequences, 5% to 7.5% of which appear only once. Sequenced here: whole blood, sampled at baseline. Source of these receptors: an adult who was a healthcare worker with PCR-confirmed SARS-CoV-2 infection or an uninfected control (not recorded which).

In this sample, this clonotype turned up a few times. The chain has TRBV27 and TRBJ1-5, with D possibly TRBD1 on 6 matching bases. Trimming pared 7 bases from V and 4 bases from J, leaving 20 bases between. The V gene's germline CDR1 is MNHEY and CDR2 SMNVEV (reference sequence). The CDR3 extends over 16 amino acids. Here the CDR3 DNA reads TGTGCCAGCAATACTAATGGGCAGGGGCGAAATCAGCCCCAGCATTTT. Translation gives CASNTNGQGRNQPQHF.

The V gene is TRBV7-2, the J gene TRBJ1-5, with D uncertain. Germline values: CDR1 SGHTA, CDR2 FQGNSA. The germline V and J ends were trimmed by 3 bases and 6 bases, with 9 bases remaining between them. The CDR3 length is 13 residues. The CDR3 sequence: CASSFSDAQPQHF. CDR3 nucleotides: TGTGCCAGCAGCTTTAGTGATGCTCAGCCCCAGCATTTT.

The CDR3 DNA is TGTGCCAGCAGCAGCCGGGGGCCTAGCTCCTACAATGAGCAGTTCTTC. It yields the protein CASSSRGPSSYNEQFF. The chain has TRBV7-8 and TRBJ2-1; D may correspond to TRBD1 or TRBD2 (6 bases each). Trimming pared 5 bases from V and 0 bases from J, leaving 14 bases between. The germline CDR1 and CDR2 sequences are SGHVS and FQNEAQ. The CDR3 extends over 16 amino acids.

This clonotype occurred many times. This CDR3 reads CASSFIGQTDTQYF. The CDR3 DNA reads TGTGCCAGCAGCTTTATAGGGCAGACAGATACGCAGTATTTT. The chain links TRBV5-4 to TRBJ2-3; D remains unclear. The V gene lost 2 bases and the J gene lost 3 bases, with 10 bases spanning the gap. The germline CDR1 and CDR2 sequences are SGHNT and YYREEE (reference sequence). The CDR3 sequence is 14 residues long.

V gene TRBV12-3 or TRBV12-4 combines with J gene TRBJ1-6; TRBD1 might be the D (5 bases). Trimming removed 10 bases at V and 7 bases at J, with 14 bases between. The CDR3 has 13 residues. The CDR3 protein is CAIDRAGNSPLHF. The DNA for the CDR3 is TGTGCCATTGACCGGGCAGGGAATTCACCCCTCCACTTT.

In its sample, this clonotype was seen many times. The V call is TRBV28, the J call TRBJ1-4; 9 positions match TRBD1. V lost 4 bases and J lost 11; bases outside the gene matches: 11. CDR1 is MDHEN, CDR2 SYDVKM, per germline. This CDR3 is built from 15 residues. This CDR3 is CASSSLTGGSVKLFF. Written as DNA, the CDR3 is TGTGCCAGCAGTTCACTTACAGGGGGCTCTGTGAAACTGTTTTTT. Combining the CDR3 with reference TRBV28 and TRBJ1-4 gives the whole variable domain DVKVTQSSRYLVKRTGEKVFLECVQDMDHENMFWYRQDPGLGLRLIYFSYDVKMKEKGDIPEGYSVSREKKERFSLILESASTNQTSMYLCASSSLTGGSVKLFFGSGTQLSVL.

V gene TRBV6-6 combines with J gene TRBJ2-3; maybe TRBD1 (6 bases). Trimming took 6 bases from V and 8 from J, leaving 18 bases between them. The CDR3 has 14 residues. CDR1 is MNHNY and CDR2 is SVGAGI in the germline V gene (reference sequence). The CDR3 spells CASRPGTSSGTQYF. The CDR3 coding sequence is TGTGCCAGCAGACCCGGGACATCTTCGGGTACGCAGTATTTT.

This clonotype was detected ten times or more. The J gene is TRBJ1-4, the V gene TRBV27; D remains ambiguous. There are 15 residues in the CDR3. The V and J ends lost 3 bases and 5 bases respectively, with 13 bases between them. Per the germline V gene, CDR1 is MNHEY and CDR2 is SMNVEV (reference sequence). Written as DNA, the CDR3 is TGTGCCAGCAGTTTGAACCGGGAAGTGAATGAAAAACTGTTTTTT. It yields the protein CASSLNREVNEKLFF.

This clonotype showed up many times. The rearrangement links TRBV28 to TRBJ2-3, with 9 bases aligning to TRBD2. Trimming removed 1 base from V and 2 bases from J; junction bases left unmatched: 7. From germline, CDR1 is MDHEN and CDR2 SYDVKM. The CDR3 length is 17 residues. The CDR3 sequence is CASSLLAGGFATDTQYF. Written as DNA, the CDR3 is TGTGCCAGCAGTTTATTGGCGGGGGGGTTCGCCACAGATACGCAGTATTTT.

This clonotype was observed a few times. This sequence joins TRBV9 and TRBJ1-2; 9 bases align to TRBD1. The ends lost 4 bases at V and 4 bases at J; junction bases unmatched: 11. The CDR3 runs to 16 residues. Germline V lookup: CDR1 SGDLS, CDR2 YYNGEE. CDR3 region: CASSPSLTGGSYGYTF. As DNA, the CDR3 is TGTGCCAGCAGCCCGAGCCTTACAGGGGGCAGCTATGGCTACACCTTC.

This clonotype was observed a handful of times. The chain recombines TRBV12-3 or TRBV12-4 with TRBJ2-7; 12 bases align to TRBD1. Trimming cost V 6 bases and J 5 bases; bases outside gene matches: 2. The CDR3 is 13 amino acids. The CDR3 region has the DNA TGTGCCAGCAGCGGGACAGGGGGCGACGAGCAGTACTTC. It codes for CASSGTGGDEQYF.

This clonotype occurred a few times. V is TRBV5-1 and J is TRBJ2-3; TRBD2 matches 13 bases. J was trimmed by 4 bases and V by 3 bases; bases with no gene match: 5. Germline CDR1 SGHRS, CDR2 YFSETQ. The CDR3 covers 16 residues. The CDR3 loop is CASSYGTSGESDTQYF. CDR3 nucleotide sequence: TGCGCCAGCAGCTATGGGACTAGCGGGGAATCAGATACGCAGTATTTT.

This sequence joins TRBV6-2 or TRBV6-3 and TRBJ2-1; TRBD2 agrees at 12 bases. J lost 3 bases, V lost 6 bases, and 9 bases had no gene match. This CDR3 is 17 amino acids long. The germline V gene has CDR1 MNHEY and CDR2 SVGEGT. This chain's CDR3 is CASSRSGLAGYYNEQFF. The DNA of the CDR3 is TGTGCCAGCAGCCGATCCGGACTAGCGGGGTACTACAATGAGCAGTTCTTC.

This clonotype was observed a handful of times. J is TRBJ2-7 and V is TRBV7-6; D gene unclear. The germline gives CDR1 SGHVS, CDR2 FNYEAQ. This CDR3 region has 13 residues. V was clipped by 5 bases and J by 7 bases, with 15 bases between them. CDR3 residues: CASSLTTAFEQYF. DNA of the CDR3: TGTGCCAGCAGCCTCACGACTGCTTTTGAGCAGTACTTC. Variable domain in full (rest from reference TRBV7-6 and TRBJ2-7): GAGVSQSPRYKVTKRGQDVALRCDPISGHVSLYWYRQALGQGPEFLTYFNYEAQQDKSGLPNDRFSAERPEGSISTLTIQRTEQRDSAMYRCASSLTTAFEQYFGPGTRLTVT.

This clonotype occurred a few times. This rearrangement joins TRBV25-1 to TRBJ2-3; 8 bases agree with TRBD2. The CDR3 runs to 14 residues. Germline V lookup: CDR1 MGHDK, CDR2 SYGVNS. The V gene end was trimmed by 6 bases and the J gene end by 3 bases; junction bases not matched to a gene: 5. The CDR3 loop is CASRPGLVTDTQYF. In DNA, the CDR3 is TGTGCCAGCAGGCCGGGACTAGTGACAGATACGCAGTATTTT.